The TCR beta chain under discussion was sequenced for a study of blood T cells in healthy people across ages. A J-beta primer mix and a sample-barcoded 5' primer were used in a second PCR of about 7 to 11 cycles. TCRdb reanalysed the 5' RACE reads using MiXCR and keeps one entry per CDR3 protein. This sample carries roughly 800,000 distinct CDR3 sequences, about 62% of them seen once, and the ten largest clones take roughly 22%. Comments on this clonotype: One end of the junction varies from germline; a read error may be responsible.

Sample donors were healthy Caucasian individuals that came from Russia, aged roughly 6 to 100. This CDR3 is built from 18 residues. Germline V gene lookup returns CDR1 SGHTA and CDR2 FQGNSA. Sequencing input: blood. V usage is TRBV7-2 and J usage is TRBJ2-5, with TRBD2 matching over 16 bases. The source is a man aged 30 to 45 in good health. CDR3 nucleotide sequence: TGTGCCAACAGCTTGGGGACTAGCGGGGGGGCCTACTGGGAGACCCAGTACTTC. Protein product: CANSLGTSGGAYWETQYF.